The source of this TCR beta chain is a study of CD8+ T cells in alopecia areata. Notes on the study in general: Lesional scalp, especially alopecia totalis/universalis, showed higher clonality than normal scalp. Tissue-resident alphabeta T cells belonging to normal skin likewise get sequenced within scalp specimens. Clarity of TCR sharing across patients fell short of that in mice, possibly HLA-related.

This CDR3 is built from 14 residues. The germline V and J ends were trimmed by 7 bases and 0 bases, with 10 bases remaining between them. Looked up from germline, CDR1 is MNHNS and CDR2 is SASEGT. RNA extraction was followed by reverse transcription into cDNA, which acted as the sequencing template. Some clones are missing from TCRdb's copy, which holds only in-frame ones; the method was immunoSEQ multiplex PCR. The sample carries around 190,000 clones, roughly three fifths recorded once. Points on this clone: Its specificity is not known.

PBMCs were stained for CD3, CD4 and CD8, and CD4+ and CD8+ T cells were sorted. The sample consisted of CD8+ T cells sorted from blood. The receptor's source is a human donor in good health. The chain combines TRBV6-1 with TRBJ2-1; D is uncertain. The CDR3 nucleotides are TGTGCCAGCAAGGGCACGAGCTCCTACAATGAGCAGTTCTTC. Its protein product is CASKGTSSYNEQFF.